These T cell receptor beta chains were read from a single sample in a study of blood T cell repertoires in COVID-19. Profiled with immunoSEQ multiplex PCR; TCRdb holds only in-frame clones, not every one. The repertoire has over 200,000 clones, over 80% of them found once; the top ten carry roughly 1.3%. The sample was peripheral blood. These receptors were obtained from a young woman with COVID-19, enrolled during active disease. Each CDR3 is given with its conserved first and last residue. The D gene is left open where the match is weak. The size of a clone is reported for some rows only, either as once, few or many, or as a class for expanded clones.

CDR3aa | CDR3nt | abundance | v_gene | len | j_gene | d_gene
CASSQEGAGAKETQYF | TGCGCCAGCAGCCAAGAAGGTGCGGGGGCAAAAGAGACCCAGTACTTC | . | TRBV4-1 | 16 | TRBJ2-5 | .
CASSYRGKENEKLFF | TGTGCCAGCAGCTACCGGGGTAAGGAGAATGAAAAACTGTTTTTT | few | TRBV5-4 | 15 | TRBJ1-4 | .
CASSVGTENPDTQYF | TGTGCCAGCAGCGTAGGCACCGAGAATCCAGATACGCAGTATTTT | . | TRBV9 | 15 | TRBJ2-3 | .
CAIKTSGGSTDTQYF | TGTGCCATCAAGACTAGCGGGGGGAGCACAGATACGCAGTATTTT | . | TRBV10-3 | 15 | TRBJ2-3 | TRBD2
CASSFRGGTDTQYF | TGTGCCAGCAGTTTCCGGGGGGGCACAGATACGCAGTATTTT | . | TRBV28 | 14 | TRBJ2-3 | TRBD2
CGGRGGTEAFF | TGCGGGGGCAGGGGAGGGACTGAAGCTTTCTTT | . | TRBV20-1 | 11 | TRBJ1-1 | .
CSASRRTSGDNEQFF | TGCAGTGCTAGTCGGAGGACTAGCGGAGACAATGAGCAGTTCTTC | . | TRBV20-1 | 15 | TRBJ2-1 | TRBD2
CASSLTPTGLAGDTQYF | TGTGCCAGCAGCTTAACCCCCACGGGACTAGCGGGAGATACGCAGTATTTT | . | TRBV7-3 | 17 | TRBJ2-3 | TRBD2
CASSYGPGLNYGYTF | TGTGCCAGCAGTTATGGTCCAGGACTTAACTATGGCTACACCTTC | . | TRBV6-2/TRBV6-3 | 15 | TRBJ1-2 | .
CASSSLGSNNSPLHF | TGTGCCAGCAGCTCATTGGGCAGTAATAATTCACCCCTCCACTTT | once | TRBV3-1/TRBV3-2 | 15 | TRBJ1-6 | .
CASSMGDRGPQETQYF | TGTGCCAGCAGTATGGGGGACAGGGGACCGCAAGAGACCCAGTACTTC | . | TRBV5-6 | 16 | TRBJ2-5 | TRBD1
CASSYTHNREYGDTQYF | TGTGCCAGCAGTTACACTCATAATCGGGAGTATGGAGATACGCAGTATTTT | few | TRBV6-2/TRBV6-3 | 17 | TRBJ2-3 | .
CSVERDSIYNEQFF | TGCAGCGTTGAGAGGGACAGTATCTACAATGAGCAGTTCTTC | . | TRBV29-1 | 14 | TRBJ2-1 | TRBD1
CASSRNHRGNTGELFF | TGTGCCAGTAGTAGAAACCACAGGGGAAACACCGGGGAGCTGTTTTTT | . | TRBV19 | 16 | TRBJ2-2 | TRBD1
CASSLAGSYTF | TGTGCCAGCAGCTTGGCCGGGTCCTACACCTTC | . | TRBV5-6 | 11 | TRBJ1-2 | .
CASSLRDGNKNYGYTF | TGTGCCAGCAGCTTAAGAGACGGGAACAAGAACTATGGCTACACCTTC | . | TRBV7-9 | 16 | TRBJ1-2 | .
CASSIWAGTGGYEQYF | TGTGCCAGTAGTATATGGGCCGGGACAGGGGGCTACGAGCAGTACTTC | . | TRBV19 | 16 | TRBJ2-7 | TRBD1
CASSPSDTSRANVLTF | TGTGCCAGCAGCCCTTCAGACACTTCTAGGGCCAACGTCCTGACTTTC | . | TRBV7-9 | 16 | TRBJ2-6 | .
CASSLALAGRDTGELFF | TGTGCCAGCAGCTTAGCGCTAGCAGGCCGAGACACCGGGGAGCTGTTTTTT | . | TRBV7-2 | 17 | TRBJ2-2 | .
CASSRTASSYEQYF | TGTGCCAGTAGTAGGACAGCTAGCTCCTACGAGCAGTACTTC | . | TRBV19 | 14 | TRBJ2-7 | .
CASRLDRATNEKLFF | TGTGCCAGTAGGTTGGACAGGGCAACTAATGAAAAACTGTTTTTT | . | TRBV19 | 15 | TRBJ1-4 | TRBD1
CASSSNRGRSYNEQFF | TGTGCCAGCAGCTCCAACAGGGGGCGGTCCTACAATGAGCAGTTCTTC | . | TRBV9 | 16 | TRBJ2-1 | TRBD1
CASSLLAGGGASSYNEQFF | TGTGCCAGCAGCTTATTAGCGGGAGGTGGGGCTAGCTCCTACAATGAGCAGTTCTTC | . | TRBV7-2 | 19 | TRBJ2-1 | TRBD2
CASISERSSYNSPLHF | TGTGCCAGCATCTCCGAGAGAAGCTCCTATAATTCACCCCTCCACTTT | once | TRBV6-6 | 16 | TRBJ1-6 | .
CASSLAAGAEAFF | TGTGCCAGCAGCTTGGCCGCAGGGGCCGAAGCTTTCTTT | few | TRBV5-6 | 13 | TRBJ1-1 | .
CASSSRDRGRNEQFF | TGTGCCAGCAGCTCTCGGGACAGGGGGCGTAATGAGCAGTTCTTC | . | TRBV7-9 | 15 | TRBJ2-1 | TRBD1
CASSLHDRDTEAFF | TGTGCCAGCAGCTTACATGACAGGGACACTGAAGCTTTCTTT | . | TRBV7-3 | 14 | TRBJ1-1 | TRBD1
CASSLDGGTYNEQFF | TGTGCCAGCAGCTTGGATGGGGGCACCTACAATGAGCAGTTCTTC | few | TRBV5-4 | 15 | TRBJ2-1 | .
CASSLAVGGSYNEQFF | TGTGCCAGCAGCTTAGCCGTAGGAGGTTCCTACAATGAGCAGTTCTTC | . | TRBV7-2 | 16 | TRBJ2-1 | .
CATSETGTSGGITDTQYF | TGTGCCACCAGTGAAACCGGGACTAGCGGGGGGATCACAGATACGCAGTATTTT | . | TRBV24-1 | 18 | TRBJ2-3 | TRBD2
CASSSFRGLGYTF | TGTGCCAGCAGCTCCTTCAGGGGGCTTGGCTACACCTTC | . | TRBV7-9 | 13 | TRBJ1-2 | TRBD1
CTKWGGTGETQYF | TGCACCAAATGGGGGGGTACAGGAGAGACCCAGTACTTC | . | TRBV1 | 13 | TRBJ2-5 | .
CASSSGQGPYGYTF | TGTGCCAGCAGCTCAGGACAGGGCCCCTATGGCTACACCTTC | . | TRBV7-2 | 14 | TRBJ1-2 | TRBD1
CASATGDANTGELFF | TGTGCCAGTGCGACTGGTGATGCGAACACCGGGGAGCTGTTTTTT | once | TRBV19 | 15 | TRBJ2-2 | .
CASSSGGGEFYNEQFF | TGTGCCAGTAGTTCCGGGGGGGGTGAATTTTACAATGAGCAGTTCTTC | . | TRBV19 | 16 | TRBJ2-1 | TRBD2
CAISESIGSGVTDTQYF | TGTGCCATCAGTGAGTCTATTGGTAGCGGGGTTACAGATACGCAGTATTTT | . | TRBV10-3 | 17 | TRBJ2-3 | TRBD2
CASRRGAYEQYF | TGTGCCAGCAGGCGGGGAGCCTACGAGCAGTACTTC | . | TRBV28 | 12 | TRBJ2-7 | .
CASSRLTGANTEAFF | TGTGCCAGCAGCCGTCTGACAGGGGCAAACACTGAAGCTTTCTTT | . | TRBV3-1/TRBV3-2 | 15 | TRBJ1-1 | TRBD1
CATSDAPGGLFF | TGTGCCACCAGTGACGCACCGGGGGGTTTGTTCTTC | . | TRBV24-1 | 12 | TRBJ2-1 | TRBD2
CAWGTISGNTIYF | TGTGCCTGGGGGACTATCTCTGGAAACACCATATATTTT | . | TRBV30 | 13 | TRBJ1-3 | .
CASSLGGRYNEQFF | TGTGCCAGCAGTTTAGGCGGCAGATACAATGAGCAGTTCTTC | . | TRBV28 | 14 | TRBJ2-1 | .
CASTPSGLPNTEAFF | TGTGCCAGCACCCCTTCGGGACTCCCGAACACTGAAGCTTTCTTT | . | TRBV28 | 15 | TRBJ1-1 | .
CASSLLRDRGLTDTQYF | TGTGCCAGCAGCTTGCTAAGGGACAGGGGGCTGACAGATACGCAGTATTTT | . | TRBV5-4 | 17 | TRBJ2-3 | TRBD1
CASSRPGQGRHEQYF | TGTGCCAGCAGCCGACCGGGACAGGGTCGGCACGAGCAGTACTTC | . | TRBV7-9 | 15 | TRBJ2-7 | TRBD1
CASSFLRGHTDTQYF | TGTGCCAGCAGCTTTTTGCGGGGGCACACAGATACGCAGTATTTT | . | TRBV7-9 | 15 | TRBJ2-3 | .
CASSTDRGAYNEQFF | TGTGCCAGTAGTACCGACAGGGGAGCCTACAATGAGCAGTTCTTC | . | TRBV19 | 15 | TRBJ2-1 | TRBD1
CASSLAAAGLTDTQYF | TGCGCCAGCAGCTTGGCAGCAGCGGGACTCACAGATACGCAGTATTTT | . | TRBV5-1 | 16 | TRBJ2-3 | TRBD2
CSVVILAPDTQYF | TGCAGCGTTGTGATACTAGCACCAGATACGCAGTATTTT | . | TRBV29-1 | 13 | TRBJ2-3 | .